These 26 T cell receptor beta chains came from one sample sequenced in a study of cytomegalovirus exposure and HLA in healthy donors. Vbeta (60) and Jbeta (13) primers were used in the PCR. The method was immunoSEQ multiplex PCR; TCRdb's version includes in-frame clones alone and lacks a portion of them. The sample has around 99,000 clones; roughly 73% are singletons. The sample comprised PBMCs. These receptors were taken from a man under 40 in good health and CMV-seronegative.

V gene TRBV7-6 combines with J gene TRBJ2-5; D call uncertain. The J call is uncertain, as TRBJ2-7 better fits the DNA end. The CDR3 sequence is 13 residues long. Germline V CDR1 and CDR2: SGHVS, FNYEAQ. CDR3 loop: CASSTRQAYEQYF. The CDR3 coding sequence is TGTGCCAGCAGCACAAGACAAGCCTACGAGCAGTACTTC.

The rearrangement uses TRBV5-1 and TRBJ2-5, with TRBD2 as a possible D gene (5 bases). The CDR3 runs 14 residues. Looked up from germline, CDR1 is SGHRS and CDR2 is YFSETQ. V was pared by 0 bases and J by 2 bases, with 8 bases between. The CDR3, as DNA: TGCGCCAGCAGCTTGGTGCGGGCTCAAGAGACCCAGTACTTC. It yields the protein CASSLVRAQETQYF. The full variable domain, in which reference TRBV5-1 and TRBJ2-5 provide the parts outside the CDR3, is KAGVTQTPRYLIKTRGQQVTLSCSPISGHRSVSWYQQTPGQGLQFLFEYFSETQRNKGNFPGRFSGRQFSNSRSEMNVSTLELGDSALYLCASSLVRAQETQYFGPGTRLLVL.

To note about this clone: This is likely a read error, given that the CDR3 carries no conserved phenylalanine or tryptophan at its end. This chain joins TRBV13 and TRBJ1-6; 8 bases fit TRBD1. The CDR3 covers 15 residues. Losses at the gene ends were 5 bases for V and 6 bases for J; bases not matched to a gene: 6. Germline V gene data show CDR1 as PRHDT and CDR2 as FYEKMQ (reference sequence). The DNA for the CDR3 is TGTGCCAGCAGCGTCCGGGACAGGTCTAATTCACCCCTCCACCTT. Protein: CASSVRDRSNSPLHL.

This clone was recorded only once. The chain couples TRBV28 to TRBJ2-1; 9 positions match TRBD1. The germline V gene has CDR1 MDHEN and CDR2 SYDVKM. The J segment lost 3 bases and the V segment lost 7 bases, leaving 13 bases of the junction unmatched. The CDR3 loop spans 17 amino acids. CDR3 residues: CASTTGTGLSIYNEQFF. The DNA of the CDR3 is TGTGCCAGCACAACCGGGACAGGGTTGTCGATCTACAATGAGCAGTTCTTC. Using reference TRBV28 and TRBJ2-1 for the parts outside the CDR3, the full variable domain is DVKVTQSSRYLVKRTGEKVFLECVQDMDHENMFWYRQDPGLGLRLIYFSYDVKMKEKGDIPEGYSVSREKKERFSLILESASTNQTSMYLCASTTGTGLSIYNEQFFGPGTRLTVL.

The rearrangement uses TRBV18 and TRBJ2-2; D gene uncertain. The CDR3 consists of 16 residues. Germline CDR1 is KGHSH and CDR2 is LQKENI. Trimming pared 3 bases from V and 6 bases from J, leaving 17 bases between. CDR3 sequence (DNA): TGTGCCAGCTCACCTGAAGGTAATAGCCTCGCCGGGGAGCTGTTTTTT. It encodes CASSPEGNSLAGELFF.

Only a few counts were recorded for this clone. J is TRBJ2-3 and V is TRBV5-1; TRBD1 aligns across 8 bases. The V and J ends lost 4 bases and 4 bases, in that order; junction bases with no gene match: 5. The germline CDR1 and CDR2 sequences are SGHRS and YFSETQ. This CDR3 spans 14 amino acids. This CDR3 is CASSRDRLPDTQYF. Written as DNA, the CDR3 is TGCGCCAGCAGCCGGGACAGGCTACCAGATACGCAGTATTTT.

The chain links TRBV5-1 to TRBJ1-3; a possible D gene is TRBD1 (5 bases). This CDR3 has 14 amino acids. Germline V gene sequence: CDR1 SGHRS, CDR2 YFSETQ. V dropped 4 bases and J dropped 2 bases, with 10 bases sitting between them. The CDR3 protein is CASSTDMAGNTIYF. In DNA form, the CDR3 reads TGCGCCAGCAGCACGGACATGGCTGGAAACACCATATATTTT.

V and J are TRBV9 and TRBJ2-1, with 9 positions matching TRBD2. CDR3 length: 16 amino acids. The germline gives CDR1 SGDLS, CDR2 YYNGEE. Trimming removed 3 bases from V and 6 bases from J; junction bases left unmatched: 10. CDR3 sequence (DNA): TGTGCCAGCAGCGGTGGGCGGGAGGGCCACGGCAATGAGCAGTTCTTC. Protein: CASSGGREGHGNEQFF.

This clone came up a few times. V usage is TRBV7-8 and J usage is TRBJ1-5, with D possibly matching TRBD1 (5 bases). V was cut by 5 bases and J by 6 bases, with 17 bases left in between. In germline, CDR1 is SGHVS, CDR2 FQNEAQ. The length of the CDR3 is 15 residues. The CDR3 region is CASSQHQGPSQPQHF. CDR3 sequence (DNA): TGTGCCAGCAGCCAGCATCAGGGTCCCAGTCAGCCCCAGCATTTT.

This chain connects TRBV6-1 to TRBJ1-5, with TRBD1 identical over 10 bases. The CDR3 sequence is 15 residues long. V shed 3 bases and J 2 bases; nucleotides not matched to a gene: 1. Germline V gene sequence: CDR1 MNHNS, CDR2 SASEGT. CDR3 sequence reads: CASSEGTGGNQPQHF. The CDR3 nucleotides are TGTGCCAGCAGTGAGGGGACAGGGGGCAATCAGCCCCAGCATTTT.

J is TRBJ2-1 and V is TRBV7-6, with 11 bases identical to TRBD2. The V segment lost 5 bases and the J segment 5 bases; nucleotides outside the gene matches: 14. Germline CDR1 and CDR2: SGHVS and FNYEAQ. The CDR3 sequence is 18 residues long. The CDR3 protein is CASSKGEATSGEHNEQFF. The CDR3 DNA sequence: TGTGCCAGCAGCAAAGGCGAGGCGACTAGCGGGGAACACAATGAGCAGTTCTTC.

The V call is TRBV2, the J call TRBJ2-2; TRBD1 matches 9 bases. After removal of 6 bases from V and 4 bases from J, the junction contained 6 bases not matched to a gene. CDR3 size: 15 residues. Germline V gene data show CDR1 as SNHLY and CDR2 as FYNNEI. Here the CDR3 reads CASSATGGRTGELFF. For the CDR3, the DNA is TGTGCCAGCAGCGCCACAGGGGGCCGCACCGGGGAGCTGTTTTTT.

The rearrangement links TRBV11-1 to TRBJ2-7; 9 bases are a match to TRBD1. V was clipped by 1 base and J by 5 bases; unmatched bases: 6. CDR1 and CDR2 from the germline V gene are SGHAT and FQDESV (reference sequence). There are 15 residues in the CDR3. Here the CDR3 reads CASSLGGTGNHEQYF. In DNA, the CDR3 is TGTGCCAGCAGCTTAGGTGGGACAGGGAACCACGAGCAGTACTTC.

The chain uses TRBV7-3 and TRBJ1-2; D might be TRBD1 (6 bases). The CDR3 has 15 residues. V was pared by 6 bases and J by 4 bases, with 18 bases between. CDR1 is SGHTA and CDR2 is FQGTGA in the germline V gene. CDR3 protein: CASRPGGGGVYGYTF. DNA for the CDR3: TGTGCCAGCAGACCGGGAGGAGGGGGAGTCTATGGCTACACCTTC. Complete variable domain (other parts from reference TRBV7-3 and TRBJ1-2): GAGVSQTPSNKVTEKGKYVELRCDPISGHTALYWYRQSLGQGPEFLIYFQGTGAADDSGLPNDRFFAVRPEGSVSTLKIQRTERGDSAVYLCASRPGGGGVYGYTFGSGTRLTVV.

The chain uses TRBV7-3 and TRBJ2-2; 7 bases match TRBD2. The CDR3 is made up of 16 amino acids. In germline, CDR1 is SGHTA, CDR2 FQGTGA. J was trimmed by 6 bases and V by 5 bases; bases with no gene match: 12. Written as DNA, the CDR3 is TGTGCCAGCAGCAGATCCGGACTAGGTGTTTCCGGGGAGCTGTTTTTT. Protein: CASSRSGLGVSGELFF.

This clone showed up just a few times. The chain couples TRBV7-9 to TRBJ1-1; no definite D call. V lost 4 bases and J 1 base, leaving 19 bases between the germline ends. CDR1 and CDR2 from the germline V gene are SEHNR and FQNEAQ (reference sequence). The CDR3 is 17 residues long. The DNA of the CDR3 is TGTGCCAGCAGCTACCCGCGGGGTAAAGAGGAGAACACTGAAGCTTTCTTT. Residues: CASSYPRGKEENTEAFF.

In its sample, this clone was seen a few times. The chain couples TRBV7-6 to TRBJ1-5; perhaps TRBD1 as D (6 bases). This CDR3 spans 17 amino acids. Germline lookup yields CDR1 SGHVS and CDR2 FNYEAQ. Trimming took 2 bases from V and 3 from J, leaving 17 bases between them. The CDR3 loop is CASSLKNRDTFNQPQHF. The CDR3 region has the DNA TGTGCCAGCAGCTTAAAAAACCGGGACACCTTCAATCAGCCCCAGCATTTT.

This chain uses TRBV10-3 with TRBJ1-1; the match to TRBD1 covers 9 bases. With V trimmed by 0 bases and J by 3 bases, 5 bases remained unmatched. The CDR3 is made up of 16 amino acids. Looked up from germline, CDR1 is ENHRY and CDR2 is SYGVKD. The CDR3 spells CAISESTGGADTEAFF. The DNA of the CDR3 is TGTGCCATCAGTGAGTCAACAGGGGGCGCCGACACTGAAGCTTTCTTT.

The chain is built from TRBV28 and TRBJ2-1; no clear D. CDR1 MDHEN and CDR2 SYDVKM come from the germline V gene. V lost 6 bases and J lost 8, with 11 bases in between. The CDR3 consists of 12 residues. CDR3 sequence (DNA): TGTGCCAGCAGCCTACTTAAAGATGAGCAGTTCTTC. Its translation is CASSLLKDEQFF.

The V gene is TRBV30, the J gene TRBJ1-5, with D hard to call. Germline-derived CDR1 and CDR2 are GTSNPN and SVGIG (reference sequence). Trimming pared 3 bases from V and 2 bases from J, leaving 8 bases between. The CDR3 length is 13 residues. In nucleotides, the CDR3 is TGTGCCTGGAGGGCAGGTGGCAATCAGCCCCAGCATTTT. Translating it yields CAWRAGGNQPQHF.

This clone appeared a few times. The chain recombines TRBV2 with TRBJ2-7, with D possibly TRBD1 on 5 matching bases. Per germline, CDR1 SNHLY and CDR2 FYNNEI. The length of the CDR3 is 13 residues. V lost 4 bases, J lost 6 bases, and 13 bases lay in between. The CDR3 region has the DNA TGTGCCAGCAGTGCAGGGCTACGTGGCGAGCAGTACTTC. Its translation: CASSAGLRGEQYF.

The chain combines TRBV11-2 with TRBJ2-3, with D possibly being TRBD2 (6 bases). The germline V and J ends were trimmed by 0 bases and 3 bases, with 13 bases remaining between them. The CDR3 contains 16 residues. Germline V gene data show CDR1 as SGHAT and CDR2 as FQNNGV. The CDR3 is CASSLEPGGATDTQYF. CDR3 nucleotide sequence: TGTGCCAGCAGCTTAGAACCCGGCGGGGCGACAGATACGCAGTATTTT.

This clone was counted a few times. The chain is built from TRBV19 and TRBJ2-1; TRBD1 is a possible D gene (7 bases). The V and J ends lost 3 bases and 3 bases respectively, with 21 bases between them. Germline assignment: CDR1 LNHDA and CDR2 SQIVND (reference sequence). This CDR3 region has 18 residues. The CDR3, as DNA: TGTGCCAGTAGTATTGAGGGGCGGGGCAGGGGGGACTACAATGAGCAGTTCTTC. This codes for CASSIEGRGRGDYNEQFF.

The rearrangement joins TRBV19 to TRBJ1-4; D is perhaps TRBD1 (5 bases). The CDR3 consists of 15 residues. Trimming took 4 bases from V and 5 from J, leaving 14 bases between them. CDR1 LNHDA and CDR2 SQIVND come from the germline V gene (reference sequence). The CDR3 spells CASSKGWLRNEKLFF. CDR3 sequence (DNA): TGTGCCAGTAGTAAGGGGTGGTTACGGAATGAAAAACTGTTTTTT. The full variable domain, rest sourced from reference TRBV19 and TRBJ1-4, is DGGITQSPKYLFRKEGQNVTLSCEQNLNHDAMYWYRQDPGQGLRLIYYSQIVNDFQKGDIAEGYSVSREKKESFPLTVTSAQKNPTAFYLCASSKGWLRNEKLFFGSGTQLSVL.

The chain is built from TRBV9 and TRBJ2-7; 7 bases match TRBD2. V trimming: 3 bases; J trimming: 6 bases; junction bases outside the gene matches: 15. CDR1 and CDR2 (germline): SGDLS, YYNGEE. The length of the CDR3 is 16 residues. The CDR3 nucleotides read TGTGCCAGCAGCGCCTTGGGAGGGACGGGCGTTGGCGAGCAGTACTTC. This sequence encodes CASSALGGTGVGEQYF.

The rearrangement links TRBV6-1 to TRBJ2-2; D is possibly TRBD2 (6 bases). Germline V gene lookup returns CDR1 MNHNS and CDR2 SASEGT. V shed 6 bases and J shed 4 bases, with 12 bases lying between them. This CDR3 is 14 amino acids long. The CDR3 region is CASREGSITGELFF. CDR3 DNA sequence: TGTGCCAGCAGGGAGGGATCAATCACCGGGGAGCTGTTTTTT.